This T cell receptor beta chain stems from a study of beta chain features in type 1 diabetes. As regards this clone: Its antigen is not known.

The investigators reverse transcribed all of the isolated RNA, so they sequenced expressed TCRB transcripts. Assay: immunoSEQ multiplex PCR; the TCRdb copy retains only in-frame clones and omits some. The sample lists 100,000 to 150,000 clones; around 15% were seen once. Looked up from germline, CDR1 is SGHNT and CDR2 is YENEEA. The CDR3 loop spans 14 amino acids. Trimming took 3 bases from V and 8 from J; bases not matched to a gene: 7. Findings and caveats of the study: Shortening that was moderate but significant affected the TCRB CDR3s of Type 1 diabetes patients in all four CD4+ subsets.

Sort purity for all populations was recorded as exceeding 98%. This chain joins TRBV11-3 and TRBJ2-1, with TRBD1 matching over 7 bases. The clonotype was recovered from a man aged 18 to 30 with type 1 diabetes. The sequencing input was central memory CD4+ T cells from blood. CDR3 sequence (DNA): TGTGCCAGCAGCTTCACAGGGGCGAGCGATGAGCAGTTCTTC. It specifies CASSFTGASDEQFF.